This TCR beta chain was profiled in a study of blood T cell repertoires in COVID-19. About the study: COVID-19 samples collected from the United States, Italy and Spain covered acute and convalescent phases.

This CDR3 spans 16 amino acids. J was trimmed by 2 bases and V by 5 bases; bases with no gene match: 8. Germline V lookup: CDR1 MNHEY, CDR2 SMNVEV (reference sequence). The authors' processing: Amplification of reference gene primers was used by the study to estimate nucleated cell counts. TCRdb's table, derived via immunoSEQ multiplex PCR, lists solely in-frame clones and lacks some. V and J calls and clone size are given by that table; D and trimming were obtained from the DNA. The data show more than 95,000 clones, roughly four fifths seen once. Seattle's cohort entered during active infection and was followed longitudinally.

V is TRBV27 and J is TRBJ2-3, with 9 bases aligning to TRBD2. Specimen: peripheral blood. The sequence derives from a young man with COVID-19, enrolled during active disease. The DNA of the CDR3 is TGTGCCAGCAGTACAGGGCTAGCGGGACTCACAGATACGCAGTATTTT. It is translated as CASSTGLAGLTDTQYF.